This is a list of T cell receptor beta chains from one sample in a study of shared clonotypes between healthy human individuals. Measured with immunoSEQ multiplex PCR; TCRdb has only the in-frame clones, and not every one. Of hundreds of thousands of clones listed, around three quarters were seen once; the top ten hold more than 10%. Sequenced: PBMCs. The receptors originated from a woman between 40 and 55 years old in good health. Some clones in this sample may be carry-over from other donors' samples. The CDR3 runs from the conserved cysteine through the conserved F or W. A D gene is named only where the DNA matches it firmly. The size field is filled for only some rows; it gives once, few, many or a size class.

TRBD2,.,TRBV10-3,TRBJ2-2,CAISGRGLAETGELFF,TGTGCCATCAGCGGCCGGGGACTAGCGGAGACCGGGGAGCTGTTTTTT
.,.,TRBV5-1,TRBJ2-7,CASRDSYEQYF,TGCGCCAGTAGGGATTCCTACGAGCAGTACTTC
TRBD1,.,TRBV5-6,TRBJ2-7,CASSLGGTGFREQYF,TGTGCCAGCAGCTTGGGTGGGACAGGGTTCCGCGAGCAGTACTTC
TRBD2,.,TRBV28,TRBJ2-2,CASSFPPVGTSGSIENTGELFF,TGTGCCAGCAGTTTCCCTCCCGTCGGGACTAGCGGGAGTATAGAGAACACCGGGGAGCTGTTTTTT
.,.,TRBV29-1,TRBJ2-6,CSVGEANVLTF,TGCAGCGTTGGGGAGGCCAACGTCCTGACTTTC
.,.,TRBV7-3,TRBJ2-1,CASSLTRTDRGEQFF,TGTGCCAGCAGCTTAACGCGGACAGATAGGGGTGAGCAGTTCTTC
.,.,TRBV6-6,TRBJ2-1,CASSYSSTYNEQFF,TGTGCCAGCAGTTACTCGTCTACATACAATGAGCAGTTCTTC
TRBD2,.,TRBV5-1,TRBJ2-7,CASSLTSVYYEQYF,TGCGCCAGCAGCTTGACTAGCGTGTACTACGAGCAGTACTTC
.,.,TRBV2,TRBJ2-1,CASSVWGLALPYNEQFF,TGTGCCAGCAGTGTGTGGGGGTTAGCGCTACCCTACAATGAGCAGTTCTTC
TRBD2,.,TRBV9,TRBJ2-1,CASSAIAGVYNEQFF,TGTGCCAGCAGCGCTATAGCGGGAGTCTACAATGAGCAGTTCTTC
TRBD1,.,TRBV28,TRBJ2-7,CASSDSGTGTHEQYF,TGTGCCAGCAGTGATTCCGGGACAGGGACCCACGAGCAGTACTTC
TRBD1,once,TRBV6-5,TRBJ2-5,CASSVGTGVETQYF,TGTGCCAGCAGCGTTGGGACAGGGGTAGAGACCCAGTACTTC
.,.,TRBV9,TRBJ2-2,CASSVASSGELFF,TGTGCCAGCAGCGTAGCCAGTTCCGGGGAGCTGTTTTTT
.,.,TRBV28,TRBJ1-2,CASRAQGGYGYTF,TGTGCCAGCAGGGCCCAGGGAGGGTATGGCTACACCTTC
TRBD1,.,TRBV9,TRBJ1-2,CASSPGQGLYGYTF,TGTGCCAGCAGCCCGGGACAGGGCCTTTATGGCTACACCTTC
.,.,TRBV7-2,TRBJ2-1,CASSQSFILVVGVF,TGTGCCAGCAGCCAGAGTTTCATATTGGTGGTTGGGGTCTTC
TRBD1,.,TRBV2,TRBJ1-2,CASSPQTVRGMLGYGYTF,TGTGCCAGCAGTCCACAGACGGTCAGGGGGATGCTCGGCTATGGCTACACCTTC
.,.,TRBV10-1,TRBJ1-3,CASPGDSSGNTIYF,TGCGCCAGCCCGGGGGATAGCTCTGGAAACACCATATATTTT
.,once,TRBV7-2,TRBJ2-5,CASSPPGATQETQYF,TGTGCCAGCAGCCCCCCTGGGGCTACCCAAGAGACCCAGTACTTC
.,few,TRBV7-3,TRBJ1-1,CASSWDLDTEAFF,TGTGCCAGCAGCTGGGATTTGGACACTGAAGCTTTCTTT
TRBD1,.,TRBV6-4,TRBJ1-5,CASRITGTDPLSNQPQHF,TGTGCCAGCAGAATAACCGGGACAGACCCTTTAAGCAATCAGCCCCAGCATTTT
TRBD2,.,TRBV7-3,TRBJ2-1,CASSEGGRRSYNEQFF,TGTGCCAGCAGTGAGGGCGGGAGAAGGTCCTACAATGAGCAGTTCTTC
.,.,TRBV5-5,TRBJ2-3,CASSRTAADTQYF,TGTGCCAGCAGCCGGACAGCCGCAGATACGCAGTATTTT
.,.,TRBV28,TRBJ2-7,CASSTPSARYEQYF,TGTGCCAGCAGCACCCCTAGCGCGAGGTACGAGCAGTACTTC
.,.,TRBV4-1,TRBJ1-3,CASSLIEGSGNTIYF,TGCGCCAGCAGCCTAATTGAGGGTTCGGGAAACACCATATATTTT
.,.,TRBV7-2,TRBJ2-7,CASIKMGQTYEQYF,TGTGCCAGCATCAAAATGGGGCAGACCTACGAGCAGTACTTC
TRBD2,.,TRBV10-3,TRBJ2-3,CAIRDDSGGTDTQYF,TGTGCCATCAGGGATGACAGCGGGGGCACAGATACGCAGTATTTT
TRBD2,few,TRBV18,TRBJ2-1,CASSPLAGGYNEQFF,TGTGCCAGCTCACCACTTGCGGGAGGGTACAATGAGCAGTTCTTC
.,few,TRBV7-9,TRBJ2-7,CASSLPDIYEQYF,TGTGCCAGCAGTTTACCCGACATCTACGAGCAGTACTTC
.,.,TRBV7-3,TRBJ2-5,CASSPAPGETQYF,TGTGCCAGCAGCCCCGCACCCGGGGAGACCCAGTACTTC
.,.,TRBV4-3,TRBJ2-1,CASSRSRTVHNEQFF,TGCGCCAGCAGCCGCTCCAGAACGGTCCACAATGAGCAGTTCTTC